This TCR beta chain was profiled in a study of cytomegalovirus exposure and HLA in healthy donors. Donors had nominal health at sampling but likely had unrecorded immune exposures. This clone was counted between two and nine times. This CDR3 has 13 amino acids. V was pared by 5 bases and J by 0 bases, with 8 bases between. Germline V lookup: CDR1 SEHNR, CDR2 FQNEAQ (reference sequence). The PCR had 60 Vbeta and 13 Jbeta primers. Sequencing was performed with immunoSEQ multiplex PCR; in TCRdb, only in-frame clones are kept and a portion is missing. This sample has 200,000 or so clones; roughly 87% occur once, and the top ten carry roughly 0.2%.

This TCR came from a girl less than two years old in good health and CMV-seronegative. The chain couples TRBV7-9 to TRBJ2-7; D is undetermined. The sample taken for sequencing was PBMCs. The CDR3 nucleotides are TGTGCCAGCAGCCCGGGTGCCTCCTACGAGCAGTACTTC. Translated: CASSPGASYEQYF.